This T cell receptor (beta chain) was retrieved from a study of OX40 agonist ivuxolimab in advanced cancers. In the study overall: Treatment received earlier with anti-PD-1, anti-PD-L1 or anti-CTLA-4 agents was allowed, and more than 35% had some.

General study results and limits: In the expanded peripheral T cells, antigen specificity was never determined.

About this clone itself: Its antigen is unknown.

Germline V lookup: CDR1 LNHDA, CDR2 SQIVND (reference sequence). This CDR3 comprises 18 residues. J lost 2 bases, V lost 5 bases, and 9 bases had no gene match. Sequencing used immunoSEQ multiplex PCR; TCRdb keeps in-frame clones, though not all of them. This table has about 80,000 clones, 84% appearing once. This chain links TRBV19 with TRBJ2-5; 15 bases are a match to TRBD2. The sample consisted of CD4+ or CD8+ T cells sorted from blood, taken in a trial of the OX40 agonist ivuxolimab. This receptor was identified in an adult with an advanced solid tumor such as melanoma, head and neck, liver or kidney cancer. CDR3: CASSPSGLAGGRQETQYF. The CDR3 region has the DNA TGTGCCAGTAGTCCTTCAGGACTAGCGGGAGGGAGGCAAGAGACCCAGTACTTC.